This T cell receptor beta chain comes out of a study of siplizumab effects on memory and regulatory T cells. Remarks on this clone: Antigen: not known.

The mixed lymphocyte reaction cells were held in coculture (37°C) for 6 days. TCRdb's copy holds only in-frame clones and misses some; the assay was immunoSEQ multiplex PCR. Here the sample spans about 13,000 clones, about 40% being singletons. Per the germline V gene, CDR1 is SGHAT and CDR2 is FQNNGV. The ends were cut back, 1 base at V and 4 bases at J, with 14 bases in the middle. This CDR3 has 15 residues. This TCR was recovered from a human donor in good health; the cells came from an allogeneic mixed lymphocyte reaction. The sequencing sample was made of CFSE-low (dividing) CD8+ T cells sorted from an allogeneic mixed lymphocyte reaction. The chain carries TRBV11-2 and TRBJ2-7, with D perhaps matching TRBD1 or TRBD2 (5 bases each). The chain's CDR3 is CASSLGPGTGYEQYF. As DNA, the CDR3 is TGTGCCAGCAGCTTAGGTCCGGGGACGGGTTACGAGCAGTACTTC.